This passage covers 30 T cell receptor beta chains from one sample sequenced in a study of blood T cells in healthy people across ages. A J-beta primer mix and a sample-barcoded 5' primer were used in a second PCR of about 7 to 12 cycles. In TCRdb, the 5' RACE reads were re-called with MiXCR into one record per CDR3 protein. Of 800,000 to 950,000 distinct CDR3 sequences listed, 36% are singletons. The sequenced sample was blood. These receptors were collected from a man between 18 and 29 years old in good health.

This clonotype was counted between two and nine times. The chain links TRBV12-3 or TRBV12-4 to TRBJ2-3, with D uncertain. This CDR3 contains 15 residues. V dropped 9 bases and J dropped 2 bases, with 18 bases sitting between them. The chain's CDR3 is CARIGRWGNTDTQYF. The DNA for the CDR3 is TGTGCCAGAATTGGACGGTGGGGAAACACAGATACGCAGTATTTT.

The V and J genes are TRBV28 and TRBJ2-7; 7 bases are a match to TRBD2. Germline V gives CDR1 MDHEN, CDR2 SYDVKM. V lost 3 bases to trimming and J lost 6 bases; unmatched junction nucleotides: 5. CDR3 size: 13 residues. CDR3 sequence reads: CASSLGGEFEQYF. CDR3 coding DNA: TGTGCCAGCAGTTTGGGGGGGGAATTCGAGCAGTACTTC.

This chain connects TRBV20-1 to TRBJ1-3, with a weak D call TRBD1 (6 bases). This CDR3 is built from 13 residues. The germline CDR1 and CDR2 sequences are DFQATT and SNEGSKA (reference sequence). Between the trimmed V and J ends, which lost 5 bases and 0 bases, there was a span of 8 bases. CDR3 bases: TGCAGTGCTGGGGGCCGCTCTGGAAACACCATATATTTT. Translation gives CSAGGRSGNTIYF.

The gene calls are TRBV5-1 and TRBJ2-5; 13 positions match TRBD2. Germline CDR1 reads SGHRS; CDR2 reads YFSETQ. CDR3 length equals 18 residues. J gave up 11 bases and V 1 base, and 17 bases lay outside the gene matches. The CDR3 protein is CASSLWLGGTSGDNEQYF. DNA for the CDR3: TGCGCCAGCAGCTTGTGGCTAGGGGGGACTAGCGGGGATAATGAGCAGTACTTC.

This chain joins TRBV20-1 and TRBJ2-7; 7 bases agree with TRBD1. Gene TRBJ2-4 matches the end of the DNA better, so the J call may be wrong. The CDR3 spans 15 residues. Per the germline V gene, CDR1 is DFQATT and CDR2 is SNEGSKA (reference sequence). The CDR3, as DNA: TGCAGTGCTAGAGCCGCCGGGACAGCAACTAACATTCAGTACTTC. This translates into CSARAAGTATNIQYF.

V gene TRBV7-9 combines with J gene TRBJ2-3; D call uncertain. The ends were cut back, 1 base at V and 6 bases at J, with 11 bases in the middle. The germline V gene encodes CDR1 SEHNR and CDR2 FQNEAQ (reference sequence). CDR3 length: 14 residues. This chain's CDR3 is CASSLEERVDTQYF. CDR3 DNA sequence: TGTGCCAGCAGCTTAGAAGAGCGAGTGGATACGCAGTATTTT.

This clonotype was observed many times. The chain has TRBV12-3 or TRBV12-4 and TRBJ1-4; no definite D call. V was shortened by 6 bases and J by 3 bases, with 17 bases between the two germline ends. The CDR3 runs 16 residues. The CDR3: CASSLHWAVSNEKLFF. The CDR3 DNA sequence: TGTGCCAGCAGCCTTCACTGGGCGGTGTCTAATGAAAAACTGTTTTTT.

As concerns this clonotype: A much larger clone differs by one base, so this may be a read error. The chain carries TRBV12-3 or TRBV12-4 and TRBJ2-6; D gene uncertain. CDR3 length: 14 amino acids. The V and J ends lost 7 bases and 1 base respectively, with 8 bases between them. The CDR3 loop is CASTARSGANVLTF. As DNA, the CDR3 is TGTGCCAGCACCGCGAGATCTGGGGCCAACGTCCTGACTTTC.

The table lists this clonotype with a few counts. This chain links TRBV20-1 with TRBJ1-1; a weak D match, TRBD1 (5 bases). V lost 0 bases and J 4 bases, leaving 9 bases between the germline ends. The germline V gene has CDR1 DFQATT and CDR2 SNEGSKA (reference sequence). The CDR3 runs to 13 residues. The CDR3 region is CSARDRGGTEAFF. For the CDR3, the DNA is TGCAGTGCTAGAGATCGGGGGGGCACTGAAGCTTTCTTT.

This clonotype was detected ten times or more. The DNA of the CDR3 is TGTGCCACCACTAGCGAACTCACAGATACGCAGTATTTT. It yields the protein CATTSELTDTQYF. This chain connects TRBV15 to TRBJ2-3, with D perhaps matching TRBD2 (6 bases). Germline loops: CDR1 LNHNV, CDR2 YYDKDF (reference sequence). There are 13 residues in the CDR3. Trimming removed 7 bases at V and 2 bases at J, with 10 bases between.

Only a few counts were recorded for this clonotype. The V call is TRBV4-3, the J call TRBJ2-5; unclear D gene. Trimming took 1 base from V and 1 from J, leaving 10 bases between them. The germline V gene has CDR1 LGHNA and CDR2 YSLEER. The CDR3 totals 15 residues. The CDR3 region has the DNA TGCGCCAGCAGCCAAGCGGTAGGGCCCCAAGAGACCCAGTACTTC. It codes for CASSQAVGPQETQYF.

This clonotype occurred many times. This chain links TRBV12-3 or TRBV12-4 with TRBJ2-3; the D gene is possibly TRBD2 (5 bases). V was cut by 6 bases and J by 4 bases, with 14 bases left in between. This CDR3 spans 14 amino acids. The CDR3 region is CASSPGLASDTQYF. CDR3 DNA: TGTGCCAGCAGCCCCGGACTGGCCTCAGATACGCAGTATTTT.

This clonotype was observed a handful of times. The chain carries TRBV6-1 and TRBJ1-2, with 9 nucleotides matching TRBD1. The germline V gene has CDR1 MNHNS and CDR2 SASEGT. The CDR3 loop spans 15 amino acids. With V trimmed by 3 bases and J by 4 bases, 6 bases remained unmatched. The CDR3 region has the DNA TGTGCCAGCAGTGACAGGACAGGGGCCTTCTATGGCTACACCTTC. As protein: CASSDRTGAFYGYTF.

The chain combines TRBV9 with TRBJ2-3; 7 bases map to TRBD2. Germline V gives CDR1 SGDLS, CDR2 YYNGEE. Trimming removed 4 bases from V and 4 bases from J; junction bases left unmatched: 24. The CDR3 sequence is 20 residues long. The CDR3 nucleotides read TGTGCCAGCAGCCCGGGGCGTGGGAGGGATGAGTGGAGGAGCGCAGATACGCAGTATTTT. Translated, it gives CASSPGRGRDEWRSADTQYF.

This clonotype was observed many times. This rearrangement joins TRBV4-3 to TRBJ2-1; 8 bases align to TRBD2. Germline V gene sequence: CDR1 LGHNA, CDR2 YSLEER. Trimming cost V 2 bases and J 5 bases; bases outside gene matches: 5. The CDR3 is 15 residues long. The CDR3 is CASSQRGGQDNEQFF. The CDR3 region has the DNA TGCGCCAGCAGCCAACGGGGGGGCCAGGACAATGAGCAGTTCTTC.

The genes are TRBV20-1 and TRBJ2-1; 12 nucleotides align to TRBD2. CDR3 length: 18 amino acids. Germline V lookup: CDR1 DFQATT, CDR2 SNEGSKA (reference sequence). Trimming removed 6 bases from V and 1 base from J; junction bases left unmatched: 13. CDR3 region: CSAQGGLAGGTSYNEQFF. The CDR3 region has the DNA TGCAGTGCCCAGGGTGGTCTAGCGGGGGGGACGTCCTACAATGAGCAGTTCTTC.

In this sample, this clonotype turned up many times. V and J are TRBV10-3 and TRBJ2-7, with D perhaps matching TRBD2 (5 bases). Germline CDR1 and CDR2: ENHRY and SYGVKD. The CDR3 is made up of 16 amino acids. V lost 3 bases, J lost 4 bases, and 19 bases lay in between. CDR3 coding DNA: TGTGCCATCAGTGAAACCGCAAGAGGGCTGTTTTACGAGCAGTACTTC. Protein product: CAISETARGLFYEQYF.

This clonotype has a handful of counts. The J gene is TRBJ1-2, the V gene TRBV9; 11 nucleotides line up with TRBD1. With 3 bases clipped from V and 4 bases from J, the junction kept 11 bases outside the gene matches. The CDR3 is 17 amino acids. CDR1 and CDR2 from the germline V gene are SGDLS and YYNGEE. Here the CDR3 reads CASSAWGQGEFIYGYTF. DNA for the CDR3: TGTGCCAGCAGCGCCTGGGGACAGGGGGAATTTATCTATGGCTACACCTTC.

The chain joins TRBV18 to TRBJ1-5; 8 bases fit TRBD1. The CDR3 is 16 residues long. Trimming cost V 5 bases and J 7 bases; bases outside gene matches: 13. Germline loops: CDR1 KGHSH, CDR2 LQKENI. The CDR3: CASSNGTGDTGQPQHF. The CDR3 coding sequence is TGTGCCAGCTCAAATGGGACAGGCGACACCGGGCAGCCCCAGCATTTT.

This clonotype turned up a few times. In nucleotides, the CDR3 is TGTGCCAGCAGCCAAGATCCTCCCGACAGGGAAATCTACAATGAGCAGTTCTTC. Its protein is CASSQDPPDREIYNEQFF. This chain uses TRBV4-2 with TRBJ2-1; 7 bases are shared with TRBD1. This CDR3 has 18 residues. Trimming cost V 0 bases and J 3 bases; bases outside gene matches: 11. The germline V gene encodes CDR1 LGHNA and CDR2 YNFKEQ.

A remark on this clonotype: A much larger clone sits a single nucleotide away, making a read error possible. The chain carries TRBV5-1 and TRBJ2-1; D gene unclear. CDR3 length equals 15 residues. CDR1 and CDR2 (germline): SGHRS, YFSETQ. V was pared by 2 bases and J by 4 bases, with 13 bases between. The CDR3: CASSFQAGRYNEQFF. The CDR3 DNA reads TGCGCCAGCAGCTTCCAGGCAGGCCGATACAATGAGCAGTTCTTC. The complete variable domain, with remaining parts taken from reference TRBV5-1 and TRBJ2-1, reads KAGVTQTPRYLIKTRGQQVTLSCSPISGHRSVSWYQQTPGQGLQFLFEYFSETQRNKGNFPGRFSGRQFSNSRSEMNVSTLELGDSALYLCASSFQAGRYNEQFFGPGTRLTVL.

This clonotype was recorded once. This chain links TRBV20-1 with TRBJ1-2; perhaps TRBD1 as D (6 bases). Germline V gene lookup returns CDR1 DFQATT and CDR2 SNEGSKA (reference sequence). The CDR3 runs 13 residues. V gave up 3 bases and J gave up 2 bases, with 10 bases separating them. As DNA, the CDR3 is TGCAGTGCTAGGGACAGATCGAACTATGGCTACACCTTC. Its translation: CSARDRSNYGYTF.

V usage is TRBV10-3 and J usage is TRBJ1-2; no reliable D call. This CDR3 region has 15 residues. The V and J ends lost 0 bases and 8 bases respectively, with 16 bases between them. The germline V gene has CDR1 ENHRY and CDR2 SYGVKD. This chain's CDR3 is CAISESKESIGGYTF. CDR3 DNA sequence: TGTGCCATCAGTGAGTCGAAGGAGAGTATCGGGGGCTACACCTTC.

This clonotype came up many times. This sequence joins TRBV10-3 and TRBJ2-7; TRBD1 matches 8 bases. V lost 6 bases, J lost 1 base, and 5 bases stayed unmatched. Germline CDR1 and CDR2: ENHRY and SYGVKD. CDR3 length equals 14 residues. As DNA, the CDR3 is TGTGCCATCAGCCGGGACAGGCAGTCCTACGAGCAGTACTTC. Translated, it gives CAISRDRQSYEQYF.

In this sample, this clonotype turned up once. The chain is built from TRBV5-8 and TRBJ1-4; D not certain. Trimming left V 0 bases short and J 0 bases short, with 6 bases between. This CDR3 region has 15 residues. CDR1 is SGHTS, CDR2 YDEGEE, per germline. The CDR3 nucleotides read TGTGCCAGCAGCTTGGCGAGTTCAACTAATGAAAAACTGTTTTTT. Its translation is CASSLASSTNEKLFF.

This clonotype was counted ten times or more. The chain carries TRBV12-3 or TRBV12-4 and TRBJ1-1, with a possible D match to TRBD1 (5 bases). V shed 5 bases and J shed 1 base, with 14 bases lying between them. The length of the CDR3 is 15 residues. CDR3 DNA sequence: TGTGCCAGCAGTGAGCCGGGGACGGAGAACACTGAAGCTTTCTTT. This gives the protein CASSEPGTENTEAFF.

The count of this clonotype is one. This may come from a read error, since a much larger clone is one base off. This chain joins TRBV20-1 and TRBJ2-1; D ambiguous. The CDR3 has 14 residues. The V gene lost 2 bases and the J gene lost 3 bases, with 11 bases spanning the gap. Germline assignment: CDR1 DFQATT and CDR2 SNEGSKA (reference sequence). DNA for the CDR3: TGCAGTGCTAGATCGGGCCTAGGCTACAATGAGCAGTTCTTC. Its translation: CSARSGLGYNEQFF.

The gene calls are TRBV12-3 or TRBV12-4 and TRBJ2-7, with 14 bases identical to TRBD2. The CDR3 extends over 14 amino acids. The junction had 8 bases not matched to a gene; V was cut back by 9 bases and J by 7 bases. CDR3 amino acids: CASMGTSGGNEQYF. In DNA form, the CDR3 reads TGTGCCAGTATGGGGACTAGCGGGGGCAATGAGCAGTACTTC.

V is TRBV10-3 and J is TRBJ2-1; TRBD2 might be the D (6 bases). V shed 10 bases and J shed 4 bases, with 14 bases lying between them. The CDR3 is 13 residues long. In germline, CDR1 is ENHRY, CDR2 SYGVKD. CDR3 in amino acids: CATGPSDYNEQFF. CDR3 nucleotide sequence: TGTGCCACAGGGCCTAGCGATTACAATGAGCAGTTCTTC.

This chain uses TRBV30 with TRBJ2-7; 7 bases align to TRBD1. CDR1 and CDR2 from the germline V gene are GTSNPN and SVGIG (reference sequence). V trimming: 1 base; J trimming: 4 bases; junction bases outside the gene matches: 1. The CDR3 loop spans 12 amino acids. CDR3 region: CAWSAQGYEQYF. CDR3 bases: TGTGCCTGGAGTGCACAGGGGTACGAGCAGTACTTC.